This entry lists 9 T cell receptor beta chains sequenced from one sample in a study of patients and donors after allogeneic stem cell transplantation. TCRdb reprocessed the RT-PCR reads with MiXCR, giving one entry per CDR3 protein. The data show about 960,000 distinct CDR3 sequences, 18% seen once. Sample: blood, either unsorted or a sorted T cell fraction (not recorded which). The receptors shown here come from a human donor who was either an allogeneic HSCT recipient or a stem cell or donor lymphocyte infusion donor (not recorded which). It is not recorded whose cells these are; they may come from a transplant donor.

This chain joins TRBV2 and TRBJ1-6; 12 bases are shared with TRBD1. From germline, CDR1 is SNHLY and CDR2 FYNNEI. The CDR3 is made up of 16 amino acids. Trimming took 5 bases from V and 9 from J; bases not matched to a gene: 8. This chain's CDR3 is CASSPGQGATSSPLHF. CDR3 DNA sequence: TGTGCCAGCAGTCCGGGACAGGGGGCCACGAGTTCACCCCTCCACTTT.

This clonotype has a handful of counts. The chain is built from TRBV6-5 and TRBJ2-7; D might be TRBD1 (6 bases). Trimming left V 0 bases short and J 3 bases short, with 12 bases between. Looked up from germline, CDR1 is MNHEY and CDR2 is SVGAGI. The CDR3 sequence is 15 residues long. The CDR3 DNA reads TGTGCCAGCAGTTACTCGAACAGGGCACTCTACGAGCAGTACTTC. It codes for CASSYSNRALYEQYF.

This clonotype came up a few times. The chain uses TRBV20-1 and TRBJ2-3; TRBD1 matches at 7 bases. Germline V gene lookup returns CDR1 DFQATT and CDR2 SNEGSKA (reference sequence). The J segment lost 1 base and the V segment lost 3 bases, leaving 7 bases of the junction unmatched. The CDR3 covers 15 residues. Here the CDR3 DNA reads TGCAGTGCTAGGGACCGGGACAGAGGCACAGATACGCAGTATTTT. It encodes CSARDRDRGTDTQYF.

The chain joins TRBV9 to TRBJ1-1, with D maybe TRBD1 (5 bases). This CDR3 has 14 amino acids. CDR1 is SGDLS and CDR2 is YYNGEE in the germline V gene. Trimming cost V 4 bases and J 1 base, with 11 bases left between them. CDR3 bases: TGTGCCAGCAGCCCCGGGGCGGCGAACACTGAAGCTTTCTTT. This codes for CASSPGAANTEAFF.

The rearrangement uses TRBV5-1 and TRBJ2-7; the D call may be TRBD1 or TRBD2 (5 bases each). With 3 bases removed from V and 0 bases from J, the gap between germline ends came to 13 bases. CDR3 size: 15 residues. Per germline, CDR1 SGHRS and CDR2 YFSETQ. The CDR3 sequence is CASSWDGGSSYEQYF. DNA of the CDR3: TGCGCCAGCAGCTGGGATGGGGGTAGCTCCTACGAGCAGTACTTC.

The chain has TRBV11-2 and TRBJ1-1, with a possible D match to TRBD1 (5 bases). The CDR3 consists of 13 residues. Looked up from germline, CDR1 is SGHAT and CDR2 is FQNNGV. Trimming took off 2 bases at V and 8 bases at J, with 12 bases between the two ends. CDR3 amino acids: CASSLTTGGEAFF. CDR3 nucleotide sequence: TGTGCCAGCAGCTTAACAACGGGGGGGGAAGCTTTCTTT. The variable domain in full, with the rest retrieved from reference TRBV11-2 and TRBJ1-1, is EAGVAQSPRYKIIEKRQSVAFWCNPISGHATLYWYQQILGQGPKLLIQFQNNGVVDDSQLPKDRFSAERLKGVDSTLKIQPAKLEDSAVYLCASSLTTGGEAFFGQGTRLTVV.

The chain recombines TRBV15 with TRBJ1-5; D is possibly TRBD1 (5 bases). The CDR3 is 20 residues long. The V and J ends lost 3 bases and 0 bases respectively, with 24 bases between them. CDR1 is LNHNV and CDR2 is YYDKDF in the germline V gene (reference sequence). CDR3 region: CATSSRDQFPGQYSNQPQHF. The CDR3 DNA sequence: TGTGCCACCAGCAGCCGAGACCAATTCCCGGGGCAGTATAGCAATCAGCCCCAGCATTTT.

This chain connects TRBV5-5 to TRBJ2-5, with D unclear. Germline V gene sequence: CDR1 SGHKS, CDR2 YYEKEE (reference sequence). Deletions cut 3 bases from V and 5 bases from J, with 11 bases between. CDR3 size: 13 residues. The CDR3 coding sequence is TGTGCCAGCAGCTCCGGACGTGTCGAGACCCAGTACTTC. It codes for CASSSGRVETQYF.

This clonotype was seen a few times. The chain employs TRBV20-1 and TRBJ1-3, with no clear D. The germline V gene has CDR1 DFQATT and CDR2 SNEGSKA (reference sequence). This CDR3 spans 14 amino acids. V was trimmed by 5 bases and J by 0 bases, leaving 11 bases between them. The CDR3 reads CSALSDSSGNTIYF. CDR3 nucleotides: TGCAGTGCTCTATCCGATAGCTCTGGAAACACCATATATTTT.